The T cell receptor (beta chain) described here comes from a study of T cells in women clearing cervical HPV infection. For the study at large: Controls gave blood once infection was undetectable; cases at lesion identification. Points from the study as a whole: Unknown T-cell numbers per sample may underlie the richness differences. Controls had more TRBV6-7 (approximately 0.15%) than cases (0.11%).

As regards this clone: Its antigen is unknown. The read falls 3 residues short of the CDR3 end, and the missing part is taken from the germline J gene.

Germline CDR1 is SGHRS and CDR2 is YFSETQ. This CDR3 has 18 amino acids. The data were produced by immunoSEQ multiplex PCR, yet TCRdb's version contains in-frame clones alone and is incomplete. The table lists about 20,000 clones. This sequence joins TRBV5-1 and TRBJ2-2, with TRBD1 as a possible D gene (6 bases). Sequencing was carried out using blood buffy coat. The clonotype originates from a woman between 18 and 75 years old with a cervical HPV16 infection that either progressed to CIN3+ or cleared (not recorded which). The CDR3: CASSPWDTSSSYNSPLFF. The CDR3 bases that were read are TGCGCCAGCAGCCCGTGGGACACCTCGAGCTCCTATAATTCACCG. The full variable domain, its missing parts supplied by reference TRBV5-1 and TRBJ2-2, is KAGVTQTPRYLIKTRGQQVTLSCSPISGHRSVSWYQQTPGQGLQFLFEYFSETQRNKGNFPGRFSGRQFSNSRSEMNVSTLELGDSALYLCASSPWDTSSSYNSPLFFGEGSRLTVL.